The clone carrying this TCR beta chain was seen once. Its antigen is currently unknown. This specimen belongs to a study of CD8+ T cells in alopecia areata. Study in general: Tofacitinib administration persisted for 6 to 18 months, succeeded by 6 months off drug.

The V gene's germline CDR1 is MNHEY and CDR2 SVGAGI. The CDR3 has 16 residues. The ends were cut back, 0 bases at V and 5 bases at J, with 16 bases in the middle. Findings of the study overall: Elevated clonality characterized lesional scalp relative to normal scalp, particularly in alopecia totalis/universalis. Researchers say the link of baseline CD8+ expansion to response remains uncertain, with one nonresponder.

After isolation, RNA underwent reverse transcription to generate cDNA as the sequencing template. Measured with immunoSEQ multiplex PCR; TCRdb has only the in-frame clones, and not every one. The sample comprises about 100,000 clones, about three fifths of which are singletons, and about a sixth rests with the top ten. As to treatment: oral pan-JAK inhibitor, 5-10 mg twice daily. Sorting separated CD4+ and CD8+ T cells out of PBMCs. The chain recombines TRBV6-5 with TRBJ1-1; maybe TRBD1 (5 bases). This clonotype was sampled from a human donor with alopecia areata. Sample: CD8+ T cells sorted from blood, taken between weeks 55 and 70, from a patient treated with tofacitinib. The CDR3 sequence: CASSYSLGGGKTEAFF. Here the CDR3 DNA reads TGTGCCAGCAGTTACTCCCTTGGGGGGGGGAAAACTGAAGCTTTCTTT.